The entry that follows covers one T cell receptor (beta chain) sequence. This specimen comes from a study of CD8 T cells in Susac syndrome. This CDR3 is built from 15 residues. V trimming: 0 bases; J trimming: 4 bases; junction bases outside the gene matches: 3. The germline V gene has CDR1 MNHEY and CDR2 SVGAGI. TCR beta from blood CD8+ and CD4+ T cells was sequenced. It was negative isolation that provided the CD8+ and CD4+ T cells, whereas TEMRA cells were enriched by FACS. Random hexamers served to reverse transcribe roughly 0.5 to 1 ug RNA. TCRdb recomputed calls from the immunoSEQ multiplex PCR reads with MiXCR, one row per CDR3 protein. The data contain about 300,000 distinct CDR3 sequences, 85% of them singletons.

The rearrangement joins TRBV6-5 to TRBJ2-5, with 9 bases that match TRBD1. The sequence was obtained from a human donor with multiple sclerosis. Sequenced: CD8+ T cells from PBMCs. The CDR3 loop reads CASSYSDRGRETQYF. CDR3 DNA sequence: TGTGCCAGCAGTTACTCGGACAGGGGCAGAGAGACCCAGTACTTC.